This entry describes one T cell receptor beta chain. Antigen specificity is unknown. The data are from a study of T cell repertoires in cytomegalovirus infection. Germline trimming cut 3 bases from V and 2 bases from J; bases unmatched to any gene: 6. This CDR3 spans 16 amino acids. The study's findings and limits: Using cumulative public TCR beta family frequency, the authors identified those who carried CMV together with the relevant HLA. In two of eight donors, the top clonotype was HLA-C-restricted CMV-specific.

TCRdb reprocessed the reads with MiXCR, giving one entry per CDR3 protein. Here the sample spans approximately 270,000 distinct CDR3 sequences, around 20% being singletons. V is TRBV12-3 or TRBV12-4 and J is TRBJ2-1; TRBD2 aligns across 8 bases. The origin of this receptor is a human donor in good health (CMV status not recorded). Some clones in this sample may be carry-over from other donors' samples. The sample was cultured PBMCs, taken from culture after CMV antigen stimulation. CDR3 sequence: CASSFRTSSTYNEQFF. The CDR3 region has the DNA TGTGCCAGCAGTTTTCGGACTAGCAGCACCTACAATGAGCAGTTCTTC.